The next 22 T cell receptor beta chains were all read from a single sample in a study of blood T cell repertoires in COVID-19. Sequencing used immunoSEQ multiplex PCR; TCRdb keeps in-frame clones, though not all of them. Of about 200,000 clones in the sample, about 86% were seen once. The sequencing sample was made of peripheral blood. Every receptor here comes from a man in his sixties who had recovered from COVID-19.

V is TRBV2 and J is TRBJ1-2; no clear D gene. V shed 3 bases and J shed 2 bases, with 13 bases lying between them. CDR1 and CDR2 from the germline V gene are SNHLY and FYNNEI. This CDR3 contains 15 residues. This CDR3 reads CASSEGGSRNYGYTF. The CDR3 DNA is TGTGCCAGCAGTGAGGGCGGGAGCCGGAACTATGGCTACACCTTC.

The chain recombines TRBV6-5 with TRBJ1-4; D unresolved. Looked up from germline, CDR1 is MNHEY and CDR2 is SVGAGI. The V and J ends lost 5 bases and 6 bases respectively, with 7 bases between them. This CDR3 comprises 12 residues. The CDR3 region has the DNA TGTGCCAGCAGTCCTCGAGATGAAAAACTGTTTTTT. It encodes CASSPRDEKLFF.

The J gene is TRBJ2-7, the V gene TRBV6-5, with 10 positions matching TRBD2. J gave up 4 bases and V 5 bases, and 5 bases lay outside the gene matches. Germline V gives CDR1 MNHEY, CDR2 SVGAGI. This CDR3 has 14 amino acids. The CDR3 sequence: CASSISGGRYEQYF. CDR3 coding DNA: TGTGCCAGCAGTATTAGCGGGGGGAGGTACGAGCAGTACTTC.

This chain connects TRBV7-3 to TRBJ2-3; 7 nucleotides agree with TRBD2. Germline CDR1 reads SGHTA; CDR2 reads FQGTGA. The CDR3 consists of 15 residues. V trimming: 1 base; J trimming: 4 bases; junction bases outside the gene matches: 5. The CDR3 here is CASSLKAGVSDTQYF. CDR3 DNA sequence: TGTGCCAGCAGCTTAAAGGCGGGGGTGTCAGATACGCAGTATTTT.

The chain uses TRBV27 and TRBJ1-2, with D maybe TRBD1 (5 bases). The CDR3 loop spans 14 amino acids. V was shortened by 0 bases and J by 8 bases, with 13 bases between the two germline ends. Germline loops: CDR1 MNHEY, CDR2 SMNVEV (reference sequence). CDR3 amino acids: CASSLSEGVGGYTF. The CDR3, as DNA: TGTGCCAGCAGTTTATCGGAAGGGGTGGGCGGCTACACCTTC.

V usage is TRBV19 and J usage is TRBJ1-6, with 10 bases lining up with TRBD1. This CDR3 is 13 amino acids long. After removal of 9 bases from V and 8 bases from J, the junction contained 4 bases not matched to a gene. The germline CDR1 and CDR2 sequences are LNHDA and SQIVND (reference sequence). The CDR3 nucleotides are TGTGCCAGCCGAGACAGGGGGCATTCACCCCTCCACTTT. Protein: CASRDRGHSPLHF.

The rearrangement links TRBV14 to TRBJ2-1; 7 nucleotides agree with TRBD2. Looked up from germline, CDR1 is SGHDN and CDR2 is FVKESK. The CDR3 sequence is 16 residues long. J lost 4 bases, V lost 4 bases, and 10 bases had no gene match. The CDR3 is CASSPKRASGYNEQFF. The CDR3 DNA follows: TGTGCCAGCAGCCCAAAAAGGGCTAGCGGTTACAATGAGCAGTTCTTC.

This sequence joins TRBV6-2 or TRBV6-3 and TRBJ2-7; D is ambiguous. This CDR3 spans 11 amino acids. Germline V gives CDR1 MNHEY, CDR2 SVGEGT. The V and J ends lost 5 bases and 5 bases respectively, with 7 bases between them. The CDR3 region has the DNA TGTGCCAGCAGTAGCCATAACGAGCAGTACTTC. This translates into CASSSHNEQYF.

V gene TRBV7-2 combines with J gene TRBJ1-1, with 8 nucleotides matching TRBD1. From germline, CDR1 is SGHTA and CDR2 FQGNSA. The junction had 8 bases not matched to a gene; V was cut back by 2 bases and J by 0 bases. The length of the CDR3 is 17 residues. CDR3 in amino acids: CASSLLQGAVMNTEAFF. The CDR3 coding sequence is TGTGCCAGCAGCTTATTGCAGGGGGCGGTTATGAACACTGAAGCTTTCTTT.

V is TRBV27 and J is TRBJ2-5, with TRBD1 identical over 9 bases. Germline lookup yields CDR1 MNHEY and CDR2 SMNVEV (reference sequence). This CDR3 is 15 amino acids long. Germline trimming cut 5 bases from V and 5 bases from J; bases unmatched to any gene: 9. This CDR3 reads CASSNLQGARETQYF. CDR3 DNA: TGTGCCAGCAGTAACTTACAGGGGGCGCGGGAGACCCAGTACTTC.

The chain links TRBV4-2 to TRBJ1-5; the D gene is possibly TRBD1 (6 bases). The CDR3 runs to 13 residues. V was clipped by 6 bases and J by 7 bases, with 13 bases between them. Per the germline V gene, CDR1 is LGHNA and CDR2 is YNFKEQ. This CDR3 reads CASSQQGSQPQHF. The CDR3 DNA follows: TGTGCCAGCAGTCAACAGGGTTCCCAGCCCCAGCATTTT.

With regard to this clone: Distinct nucleotide sequences in the sample also encode this CDR3. The CDR3: CASSIPGLGNQPQHF. Written as DNA, the CDR3 is TGTGCCAGTAGTATACCGGGGTTAGGCAATCAGCCCCAGCATTTT. The J gene is TRBJ1-5, the V gene TRBV19; no clear D gene. CDR3 length: 15 residues. Germline-derived CDR1 and CDR2 are LNHDA and SQIVND (reference sequence). The germline V and J ends were trimmed by 2 bases and 2 bases, with 10 bases remaining between them.

The chain links TRBV6-5 to TRBJ2-3, with a tentative D call TRBD2 (6 bases). CDR1 is MNHEY, CDR2 SVGAGI, per germline. The length of the CDR3 is 12 residues. The V end was cut by 4 bases, the J end by 4 bases, with 6 bases between. CDR3 in DNA: TGTGCCAGCAGTTCTAGCGCAGATACGCAGTATTTT. This codes for CASSSSADTQYF.

In its sample, this clone was seen many times. This chain uses TRBV27 with TRBJ2-1; tentatively, D is TRBD2 (7 bases). The CDR3 runs to 15 residues. The V end was cut by 3 bases, the J end by 4 bases, with 13 bases between. CDR1 is MNHEY and CDR2 is SMNVEV in the germline V gene (reference sequence). The CDR3, as DNA: TGTGCCAGCAGTTTGGTGCGGGGGCCGTACAATGAGCAGTTCTTC. As protein: CASSLVRGPYNEQFF.

The chain uses TRBV7-3 and TRBJ1-1, with 9 bases fitting TRBD1. Germline V gene data show CDR1 as SGHTA and CDR2 as FQGTGA. After removal of 2 bases from V and 8 bases from J, the junction contained 3 bases not matched to a gene. The CDR3 is 13 amino acids. The CDR3 sequence: CASSLLTGGEAFF. The CDR3 DNA sequence: TGTGCCAGCAGCTTATTGACAGGGGGGGAAGCTTTCTTT.

The chain joins TRBV7-9 to TRBJ2-7, with D possibly TRBD1 on 6 matching bases. The CDR3 runs 12 residues. Trimming cost V 3 bases and J 6 bases, with 9 bases left between them. Germline loops: CDR1 SEHNR, CDR2 FQNEAQ (reference sequence). The CDR3 loop reads CASSFTGIEQYF. The CDR3 bases are TGTGCCAGCAGCTTCACAGGGATCGAGCAGTACTTC. Full variable domain (outside the CDR3, taken from reference TRBV7-9 and TRBJ2-7): DTGVSQNPRHKITKRGQNVTFRCDPISEHNRLYWYRQTLGQGPEFLTYFQNEAQLEKSRLLSDRFSAERPKGSFSTLEIQRTEQGDSAMYLCASSFTGIEQYFGPGTRLTVT.

This sequence joins TRBV28 and TRBJ2-2; the match to TRBD2 covers 15 bases. Germline V lookup: CDR1 MDHEN, CDR2 SYDVKM. The CDR3 extends over 17 amino acids. With 4 bases clipped from V and 4 bases from J, the junction kept 4 bases outside the gene matches. CDR3 amino acids: CASSSGLAGGPTGELFF. The CDR3 DNA reads TGTGCCAGCAGTTCAGGACTAGCGGGAGGGCCCACCGGGGAGCTGTTTTTT.

V is TRBV5-5 and J is TRBJ1-3; 10 bases align to TRBD1. The CDR3 is made up of 15 amino acids. Germline V lookup: CDR1 SGHKS, CDR2 YYEKEE (reference sequence). V was clipped by 7 bases and J by 0 bases; unmatched bases: 4. For the CDR3, the DNA is TGTGCCAGCGGGGACAGGGGCGACTCTGGAAACACCATATATTTT. Translation gives CASGDRGDSGNTIYF.

V usage is TRBV30 and J usage is TRBJ1-3; D gene uncertain. The germline gives CDR1 GTSNPN, CDR2 SVGIG (reference sequence). Trimming took 1 base from V and 0 from J, leaving 10 bases between them. CDR3 length: 15 amino acids. CDR3: CAWSGAIVSGNTIYF. For the CDR3, the DNA is TGTGCCTGGAGTGGCGCCATAGTCTCTGGAAACACCATATATTTT.

The V gene is TRBV30, the J gene TRBJ1-6, with D maybe TRBD1 (6 bases). The V and J ends lost 0 bases and 6 bases respectively, with 12 bases between them. CDR3 length: 15 residues. Germline assignment: CDR1 GTSNPN and CDR2 SVGIG (reference sequence). CDR3 DNA sequence: TGTGCCTGGAGTGTAGGGGGAGGGGGTAATTCACCCCTCCACTTT. This gives the protein CAWSVGGGGNSPLHF.

The chain is built from TRBV4-2 and TRBJ1-2; 10 bases map to TRBD1. The CDR3 spans 18 residues. CDR1 and CDR2 from the germline V gene are LGHNA and YNFKEQ. With V trimmed by 0 bases and J by 2 bases, 9 bases remained unmatched. The CDR3 nucleotides are TGTGCCAGCAGCCAAGACGGACAGGGGGGTTATGCCAACTATGGCTACACCTTC. Its protein product is CASSQDGQGGYANYGYTF.

The sample holds one count of this clone. The chain joins TRBV19 to TRBJ2-1, with D possibly being TRBD1 (6 bases). Trimming cost V 2 bases and J 6 bases, with 20 bases left between them. This CDR3 region has 17 residues. Looked up from germline, CDR1 is LNHDA and CDR2 is SQIVND (reference sequence). The CDR3 reads CASSISGQFFEGNEQFF. The CDR3 coding sequence is TGTGCCAGTAGTATATCCGGACAGTTCTTTGAGGGCAATGAGCAGTTCTTC.